Below are 26 T cell receptor beta chains sequenced from a single sample in a study of regulatory T cells in long-lasting Graves disease (dated by TCRdb to about 2021). Library preparation used multiplex PCR. Sequenced using an Illumina HiSeq 4000. iRepertoire HTBI primers and Arm-PCR amplification of CDR3 regions were used to construct TCR beta libraries. TCRdb reworked the public reads: Q25 trimming with fastp, MiXCR clone assembly, productive beta chains retained. Each CDR3 protein gets just one entry, which takes the most common genes and DNA from the rows behind it. The sample records more than 300,000 distinct CDR3 sequences, 15% to 20% of which are singletons. 20% of the sample belongs to the ten largest clones. Explained via the paper, the time point label denotes: newly diagnosed GD, antithyroid drugs for less than 3 months. For both TCR sequencing and RNA sequencing, RNA was extracted from PBMCs in TRIzol.

The same sample was also used in a study of T cells in Graves' hyperthyroidism and ophthalmopathy.

This sample comprised peripheral blood mononuclear cells (PBMCs), obtained at new diagnosis, from a patient treated with antithyroid drugs. The receptor source for this set is a woman aged 18-35 years with Graves disease. Donor details come from another sample of the same person, matched by shared clones.

A remark on this clonotype: A much larger clone differs from this one at a single base, so this may be a read error. The V call is TRBV6-5, the J call TRBJ2-7; TRBD2 matches at 11 bases. CDR1 is MNHEY, CDR2 SVGAGI, per germline. The CDR3 runs 15 residues. CDR3 amino acids: CASGYFGTSGYEQYF. The CDR3 DNA reads as TGTGCCAGCGGTTACTTTGGGACTAGCGGATACGAGCAGTACTTC.

This clonotype has at least ten counts. The chain carries TRBV2 and TRBJ2-7, with D perhaps TRBD1 or TRBD2 (6 bases each). The CDR3 runs 14 residues. The V gene lost 4 bases and the J gene lost 5 bases, with 15 bases spanning the gap. The germline V gene has CDR1 SNHLY and CDR2 FYNNEI. The CDR3 is CASSVGGSGHEQYF. Here the CDR3 DNA reads TGTGCCAGCAGTGTAGGGGGGTCTGGACACGAGCAGTACTTC.

There are many counts of this clonotype. The chain uses TRBV11-2 and TRBJ1-1; TRBD1 aligns across 7 bases. This CDR3 has 15 amino acids. V lost 5 bases and J lost 5; bases outside the gene matches: 11. Germline CDR1 and CDR2: SGHAT and FQNNGV. The CDR3 sequence is CASSGRQQGRTEAFF. As DNA, the CDR3 is TGTGCCAGCAGCGGCCGACAACAGGGGCGAACTGAAGCTTTCTTT.

There are many counts of this clonotype. The CDR3 sequence: CASSRSGGKSTGELFF. In DNA, the CDR3 is TGTGCCAGCAGCCGAAGCGGGGGGAAGAGCACCGGGGAGCTGTTTTTT. This chain joins TRBV28 and TRBJ2-2; TRBD2 aligns across 9 bases. Germline V CDR1 and CDR2: MDHEN, SYDVKM. The length of the CDR3 is 16 residues. Unmatched junction bases numbered 9, after V lost 6 bases and J lost 4 bases.

About this clonotype itself: A read error is likely here: a far larger clone is one base away. Since no conserved phenylalanine or tryptophan closes the CDR3, a read error is the likely cause. The rearrangement links TRBV11-3 to TRBJ1-5, with no clear D. CDR1 and CDR2 (germline): SGHNT, YENEEA. The length of the CDR3 is 15 residues. V lost 4 bases, J lost 3 bases, and 13 bases lay in between. CDR3 sequence (DNA): TGTGCCAGCAGCTCGGGAGGCAGCCTCAATCAGCCCCAGCATCTT. Its translation is CASSSGGSLNQPQHL.

A few counts support this clonotype. The V call is TRBV2, the J call TRBJ1-2; TRBD1 agrees at 7 bases. Germline V CDR1 and CDR2: SNHLY, FYNNEI. V lost 4 bases, J lost 4 bases, and 6 bases stayed unmatched. The CDR3 is made up of 14 amino acids. The CDR3 sequence: CASSAQGQTYGYTF. In DNA, the CDR3 is TGTGCCAGCAGTGCCCAGGGACAGACCTATGGCTACACCTTC.

This clonotype was seen many times. In DNA form, the CDR3 reads TGTGCCAGCAGCTTGTCGGGAGCTAATGGAGATACGCAGTATTTT. Its protein is CASSLSGANGDTQYF. V usage is TRBV7-3 and J usage is TRBJ2-3; tentative D call: TRBD2 (6 bases). The CDR3 totals 15 residues. V was trimmed by 3 bases and J by 5 bases, leaving 15 bases between them. Germline values: CDR1 SGHTA, CDR2 FQGTGA.

This clonotype was detected ten times or more. This chain links TRBV5-1 with TRBJ2-1, with a possible D match to TRBD2 (7 bases). Germline V gene data show CDR1 as SGHRS and CDR2 as YFSETQ. With 2 bases removed from V and 4 bases from J, the gap between germline ends came to 16 bases. The CDR3 covers 16 residues. The CDR3 nucleotides read TGCGCCAGCAGCTTCGTAGGACTAGGGGGTTACAATGAGCAGTTCTTC. It translates to CASSFVGLGGYNEQFF.

In this sample, this clonotype turned up many times. The chain joins TRBV3-1 to TRBJ1-5; D is unclear. Germline V gene lookup returns CDR1 LGHDT and CDR2 YNNKEL (reference sequence). V gave up 0 bases and J gave up 3 bases, with 9 bases separating them. CDR3 length equals 15 residues. CDR3 coding DNA: TGTGCCAGCAGCCAAGACGTCGGATACAATCAGCCCCAGCATTTT. Its protein is CASSQDVGYNQPQHF.

This clonotype has just a few counts. This chain links TRBV15 with TRBJ2-2; D may be TRBD1 (5 bases). The CDR3 is 16 amino acids. Germline lookup yields CDR1 LNHNV and CDR2 YYDKDF (reference sequence). The V end lost 4 bases, the J end lost 2 bases, and 14 bases lay between the germline ends. CDR3: CATSTTTVINTGELFF. The CDR3 nucleotides are TGTGCCACCAGCACTACGACAGTCATTAACACCGGGGAGCTGTTTTTT.

There are many counts of this clonotype. The chain carries TRBV28 and TRBJ2-7; TRBD2 agrees at 8 bases. The CDR3 is 13 residues long. Trimming removed 9 bases from V and 3 bases from J; junction bases left unmatched: 7. Germline V gives CDR1 MDHEN, CDR2 SYDVKM. The CDR3 DNA reads TGTGCCAGTAGGGCGCTAGCGGGCTACGAGCAGTACTTC. As protein: CASRALAGYEQYF.

In this sample, this clonotype turned up many times. The chain joins TRBV28 to TRBJ1-1, with no clear D. The germline V gene encodes CDR1 MDHEN and CDR2 SYDVKM. The CDR3 sequence is 13 residues long. The ends were cut back, 1 base at V and 4 bases at J, with 7 bases in the middle. The CDR3 sequence is CASSLSASTEAFF. The CDR3 DNA reads as TGTGCCAGCAGTTTATCCGCGAGCACTGAAGCTTTCTTT.

Many counts were recorded for this clonotype. The genes are TRBV18 and TRBJ2-1; 12 bases are a match to TRBD1. The CDR3 consists of 14 residues. Trimming cost V 8 bases and J 7 bases; bases outside gene matches: 6. CDR1 is KGHSH and CDR2 is LQKENI in the germline V gene. This CDR3 is CASLTGQGANEQFF. CDR3 sequence (DNA): TGTGCCAGCCTAACGGGACAGGGGGCTAATGAGCAGTTCTTC.

This chain connects TRBV19 to TRBJ1-2, with a weak D call TRBD1 (5 bases). In germline, CDR1 is LNHDA, CDR2 SQIVND (reference sequence). Between the trimmed V and J ends, which lost 5 bases and 5 bases, there was a span of 27 bases. This CDR3 is 18 amino acids long. The DNA for the CDR3 is TGTGCCAGTAGTGTCACCTTACCGGGGCCTGGGAAGGGATATGGCTACACCTTC. Translation gives CASSVTLPGPGKGYGYTF.

This clonotype has only a few counts. The chain employs TRBV5-4 and TRBJ2-5; weak D call: TRBD2 (6 bases). In germline, CDR1 is SGHNT, CDR2 YYREEE (reference sequence). CDR3 size: 15 residues. The V end was cut by 0 bases, the J end by 2 bases, with 11 bases between. As DNA, the CDR3 is TGTGCCAGCAGCTTGGGGGGGGTTAGGCAAGAGACCCAGTACTTC. The encoded protein is CASSLGGVRQETQYF.

In its sample, this clonotype was seen many times. The gene calls are TRBV11-1 and TRBJ2-5, with no clear D. Between the trimmed V and J ends, which lost 4 bases and 4 bases, there was a span of 4 bases. This CDR3 is 11 amino acids long. Germline V gene sequence: CDR1 SGHAT, CDR2 FQDESV (reference sequence). The CDR3 spells CASSSPETQYF. The CDR3 DNA follows: TGTGCCAGCAGCTCGCCAGAGACCCAGTACTTC.

The J gene is TRBJ1-2, the V gene TRBV11-2; D is perhaps TRBD1 (5 bases). The CDR3 spans 15 residues. Trimming took off 5 bases at V and 4 bases at J, with 17 bases between the two ends. The germline V gene has CDR1 SGHAT and CDR2 FQNNGV. CDR3 residues: CASSDDRDGSYGYTF. In nucleotides, the CDR3 is TGTGCCAGCAGCGACGACCGGGACGGGTCCTATGGCTACACCTTC.

This clonotype was recorded many times. The gene calls are TRBV6-2 or TRBV6-3 and TRBJ2-2; 10 positions match TRBD1. This CDR3 spans 16 amino acids. CDR1 is MNHEY and CDR2 is SVGEGT in the germline V gene. V shed 5 bases, J shed 6 bases, and the junction held 9 bases outside the gene matches. The CDR3 DNA follows: TGTGCCAGCAGTCAGTTGGGACAGGGGAAGGCCGGGGAGCTGTTTTTT. Residues: CASSQLGQGKAGELFF.

This clonotype was counted only a few times. The chain joins TRBV28 to TRBJ2-7; no clear D gene. The germline V gene has CDR1 MDHEN and CDR2 SYDVKM. CDR3 length: 14 residues. V was trimmed by 5 bases and J by 4 bases, leaving 15 bases between them. The CDR3 nucleotides read TGTGCCAGCAGTAAAAGACTGGGGTCGTACGAGCAGTACTTC. This codes for CASSKRLGSYEQYF. The full variable domain, its missing parts supplied by reference TRBV28 and TRBJ2-7, is DVKVTQSSRYLVKRTGEKVFLECVQDMDHENMFWYRQDPGLGLRLIYFSYDVKMKEKGDIPEGYSVSREKKERFSLILESASTNQTSMYLCASSKRLGSYEQYFGPGTRLTVT.

The genes are TRBV5-6 and TRBJ2-7; D possibly corresponds to TRBD1 (6 bases). Trimming removed 0 bases at V and 6 bases at J, with 10 bases between. The CDR3 consists of 13 residues. Germline V gives CDR1 SGHDT, CDR2 YYEEEE. Here the CDR3 reads CASSLGTVGEQYF. The CDR3 nucleotides read TGTGCCAGCAGCTTGGGGACAGTGGGCGAGCAGTACTTC.

V is TRBV6-5 and J is TRBJ2-7, with TRBD2 matching over 11 bases. There are 16 residues in the CDR3. The germline CDR1 and CDR2 sequences are MNHEY and SVGAGI. V lost 4 bases, J lost 3 bases, and 8 bases stayed unmatched. The CDR3 here is CASSSPRLAGGYEQYF. The CDR3 DNA sequence: TGTGCCAGCAGTTCCCCCCGCCTAGCGGGGGGCTACGAGCAGTACTTC.

The chain couples TRBV30 to TRBJ2-7; 9 bases fit TRBD2. V was pared by 2 bases and J by 1 base, with 15 bases of the junction left unmatched. CDR1 and CDR2 (germline): GTSNPN, SVGIG (reference sequence). The CDR3 loop spans 18 amino acids. The CDR3 DNA follows: TGTGCCTGGAGTCGGGCTAGCGGGAACCCTAGATGGTCCTACGAGCAGTACTTC. Protein product: CAWSRASGNPRWSYEQYF.

This clonotype has just a few counts. The J gene is TRBJ1-2, the V gene TRBV10-3; 9 bases line up with TRBD1. V gave up 3 bases and J gave up 6 bases; unmatched junction bases: 11. This CDR3 spans 16 amino acids. CDR1 and CDR2 (germline): ENHRY, SYGVKD. The CDR3 reads CAISDSLQGAGNGYTF. CDR3 coding DNA: TGTGCCATCAGTGACTCACTACAGGGGGCGGGGAATGGCTACACCTTC.

This clonotype was observed many times. The chain combines TRBV30 with TRBJ1-5; tentative D call: TRBD1 (6 bases). This CDR3 contains 13 residues. Trimming removed 1 base at V and 7 bases at J, with 11 bases between. The germline CDR1 and CDR2 sequences are GTSNPN and SVGIG (reference sequence). The CDR3 DNA reads TGTGCCTGGAGTGGGGGGGCGAGACAGCCCCAGCATTTT. As protein: CAWSGGARQPQHF.

This clonotype was seen at least ten times. The chain recombines TRBV5-1 with TRBJ1-1; D remains unclear. The V end lost 4 bases, the J end lost 7 bases, and 20 bases lay between the germline ends. The CDR3 is 15 residues long. CDR1 is SGHRS and CDR2 is YFSETQ in the germline V gene. CDR3 sequence: CASSLGFPSADEAFF. CDR3 DNA: TGCGCCAGCAGCCTTGGATTCCCTTCGGCAGATGAAGCTTTCTTT.

This clonotype was seen ten or more times. The rearrangement links TRBV30 to TRBJ2-5; D unclear. This CDR3 region has 11 residues. Germline lookup yields CDR1 GTSNPN and CDR2 SVGIG (reference sequence). Trimming shortened V by 4 bases and J by 3 bases, and 6 bases separated the two germline ends. CDR3 DNA sequence: TGTGCCTGGAATGTTGAAGAGACCCAGTACTTC. Amino acid sequence: CAWNVEETQYF. Based on the CDR3 plus reference TRBV30 and TRBJ2-5, the full variable domain is SQTIHQWPATLVQPVGSPLSLECTVEGTSNPNLYWYRQAAGRGLQLLFYSVGIGQISSEVPQNLSASRPQDRQFILSSKKLLLSDSGFYLCAWNVEETQYFGPGTRLLVL.